The entry below gives a single T cell receptor beta chain sequence along with its context. Antigen: not known. The sample belongs to a study of STAT5B mutations in CD4+ large granular lymphocyte leukemia. Regarding the study as a whole: Around 25% of private leukemic clonotypes occurred rarely in other patients' non-leukemic repertoires.

The assay was immunoSEQ multiplex PCR, and TCRdb's table has in-frame clones only and misses some. The data contain some 45,000 clones, 70% to 90% of them seen just once; the ten biggest clones take up 2.5% to 3%. The CDR3 covers 15 residues. V was cut by 2 bases and J by 6 bases, with 13 bases left in between. Per the germline V gene, CDR1 is MNHEY and CDR2 is SMNVEV (reference sequence). The gene calls are TRBV27 and TRBJ1-4; D remains unclear. The sequenced material came from CD4+ T cells from blood buffy coats. The TCR originated in a human donor in good health. Here the CDR3 reads CASSLRSIVDEKLFF. DNA of the CDR3: TGTGCCAGCAGTTTACGGTCGATCGTCGATGAAAAACTGTTTTTT.